A single sample is the source of the 22 T cell receptor beta chains below, sequenced in a study of early T cells in non-severe SARS-CoV-2 infection. TCRdb recomputed calls from the 5' RACE reads with MiXCR, one row per CDR3 protein. The repertoire holds some 57,000 distinct CDR3 sequences, with 10% as singletons. Specimen: whole blood. The receptors shown here come from an adult who was a healthcare worker with PCR-confirmed SARS-CoV-2 infection or an uninfected control (not recorded which).

At least ten counts were recorded for this clonotype. This chain joins TRBV12-3 or TRBV12-4 and TRBJ2-2, with D possibly being TRBD1 or TRBD2 (6 bases each). The V gene lost 6 bases and the J gene lost 2 bases, with 16 bases spanning the gap. The CDR3 totals 16 residues. The CDR3 region has the DNA TGTGCCAGCAGCCCCCGCCCGGGGGCAAACACCGGGGAGCTGTTTTTT. Amino acids: CASSPRPGANTGELFF.

This chain links TRBV3-1 with TRBJ2-1; D remains ambiguous. This CDR3 region has 14 residues. CDR1 and CDR2 from the germline V gene are LGHDT and YNNKEL (reference sequence). V was cut by 0 bases and J by 6 bases, with 9 bases left in between. The CDR3 spells CASSQDQVSNEQFF. CDR3 nucleotide sequence: TGTGCCAGCAGCCAAGATCAAGTATCCAATGAGCAGTTCTTC.

The chain has TRBV3-1 and TRBJ1-4; D remains unclear. The germline CDR1 and CDR2 sequences are LGHDT and YNNKEL (reference sequence). The CDR3 covers 13 residues. V gave up 4 bases and J gave up 0 bases, with 3 bases separating them. The CDR3 DNA reads as TGTGCCAGCAGCCGTTCAACTAATGAAAAACTGTTTTTT. It specifies CASSRSTNEKLFF.

Ten or more counts support this clonotype. The chain employs TRBV12-3 or TRBV12-4 and TRBJ1-2, with a tentative D call TRBD1 (6 bases). Trimming shortened V by 5 bases and J by 8 bases, and 15 bases separated the two germline ends. The CDR3 length is 13 residues. As DNA, the CDR3 is TGTGCCAGCAGTCCAGACAGGTTCCCCGGCTACACCTTC. Amino acids: CASSPDRFPGYTF.

This clonotype was counted many times. The chain employs TRBV6-2 or TRBV6-3 and TRBJ2-7; the D is unclear. The V gene lost 5 bases and the J gene lost 3 bases, with 14 bases spanning the gap. Germline V gene data show CDR1 as MNHEY and CDR2 as SVGEGT. The CDR3 covers 14 residues. The CDR3 is CASSRHGMFYEQYF. The CDR3 region has the DNA TGTGCCAGCAGTCGACATGGGATGTTCTACGAGCAGTACTTC.

This clonotype appeared a few times. The V gene is TRBV29-1, the J gene TRBJ2-7; maybe TRBD1 (6 bases). V gave up 4 bases and J gave up 2 bases, with 9 bases separating them. Per germline, CDR1 SQVTM and CDR2 ANQGSEA. The CDR3 spans 12 residues. The CDR3 loop is CSVGTVTYEQYF. DNA for the CDR3: TGCAGCGTTGGGACAGTTACCTACGAGCAGTACTTC.

This clonotype appeared many times. The V and J genes are TRBV19 and TRBJ2-7; D gene ambiguous. The CDR3 is 14 residues long. Germline values: CDR1 LNHDA, CDR2 SQIVND (reference sequence). V was clipped by 3 bases and J by 5 bases, with 14 bases between them. CDR3 bases: TGTGCCAGTAGTATCGGCGGTATCGTGGACGAGCAGTACTTC. Its translation: CASSIGGIVDEQYF. Full variable domain (outside the CDR3, taken from reference TRBV19 and TRBJ2-7): DGGITQSPKYLFRKEGQNVTLSCEQNLNHDAMYWYRQDPGQGLRLIYYSQIVNDFQKGDIAEGYSVSREKKESFPLTVTSAQKNPTAFYLCASSIGGIVDEQYFGPGTRLTVT.

This chain uses TRBV10-3 with TRBJ2-1; the D gene could be TRBD1 or TRBD2 (6 bases each). The CDR3 is 14 residues long. Germline-derived CDR1 and CDR2 are ENHRY and SYGVKD. Trimming removed 2 bases at V and 5 bases at J, with 10 bases between. CDR3 sequence: CAISEQGRHNEQFF. The CDR3 DNA reads as TGTGCCATCAGTGAGCAGGGGAGGCACAATGAGCAGTTCTTC.

In this sample, this clonotype turned up many times. The genes are TRBV29-1 and TRBJ2-1, with 8 bases aligning to TRBD2. The V gene's germline CDR1 is SQVTM and CDR2 ANQGSEA. The trim removed 6 bases at V and 9 bases at J, leaving 10 bases unmatched. CDR3 size: 13 residues. CDR3 DNA: TGCAGCGTGGAGCGGGGGAGAAACGGTGAGCAGTTCTTC. Translation gives CSVERGRNGEQFF.

This clonotype was observed at least ten times. V is TRBV11-3 and J is TRBJ2-1; D uncertain. Germline V CDR1 and CDR2: SGHNT, YENEEA. The V end was cut by 2 bases, the J end by 0 bases, with 11 bases between. The CDR3 has 16 amino acids. In DNA, the CDR3 is TGTGCCAGCAGCTTAAGAGGCCAGAGCTCCTACAATGAGCAGTTCTTC. As protein: CASSLRGQSSYNEQFF.

The genes are TRBV2 and TRBJ1-2, with D hard to call. The germline V gene has CDR1 SNHLY and CDR2 FYNNEI. V lost 10 bases to trimming and J lost 2 bases, with 14 bases between them. This CDR3 is built from 13 residues. CDR3 DNA: TGTGCCAACACGATCACAAGAAACTATGGCTACACCTTC. It yields the protein CANTITRNYGYTF.

This clonotype was seen a handful of times. The chain has TRBV20-1 and TRBJ1-6, with D perhaps TRBD1 (6 bases). Germline lookup yields CDR1 DFQATT and CDR2 SNEGSKA (reference sequence). Trimming stripped 5 bases from V and 3 bases from J, with 14 bases between. CDR3 length: 15 residues. The CDR3 nucleotides read TGCAGTGCTTATCACGGGGGGCTCTATAATTCACCCCTCCACTTT. Translated: CSAYHGGLYNSPLHF.

This clonotype has only a few counts. The V gene is TRBV5-1, the J gene TRBJ1-1; D gene unclear. Germline CDR1 and CDR2: SGHRS and YFSETQ. The germline V and J ends were trimmed by 5 bases and 0 bases, with 8 bases remaining between them. The CDR3 loop spans 13 amino acids. The CDR3: CASSDWLNTEAFF. The CDR3 nucleotides read TGCGCCAGCAGTGATTGGTTGAACACTGAAGCTTTCTTT.

This clonotype was seen many times. The chain recombines TRBV4-1 with TRBJ2-2; TRBD1 aligns across 7 bases. The CDR3 contains 17 residues. V lost 3 bases and J lost 1; bases outside the gene matches: 8. Germline CDR1 reads MGHRA; CDR2 reads YSYEKL. The CDR3 loop is CASSHEPGQLNTGELFF. The CDR3 bases are TGCGCCAGCAGCCATGAACCGGGACAGCTGAACACCGGGGAGCTGTTTTTT.

This clonotype has a count of ten or more. This chain uses TRBV7-6 with TRBJ2-5; no clear D gene. V was shortened by 4 bases and J by 3 bases, with 9 bases between the two germline ends. The CDR3 runs 13 residues. The V gene's germline CDR1 is SGHVS and CDR2 FNYEAQ. The CDR3 spells CASSSLREETQYF. CDR3 in DNA: TGTGCCAGCAGCTCGTTACGGGAAGAGACCCAGTACTTC. The entire variable domain, with the rest obtained from reference TRBV7-6 and TRBJ2-5, is as follows: GAGVSQSPRYKVTKRGQDVALRCDPISGHVSLYWYRQALGQGPEFLTYFNYEAQQDKSGLPNDRFSAERPEGSISTLTIQRTEQRDSAMYRCASSSLREETQYFGPGTRLLVL.

This clonotype was recorded a few times. The chain recombines TRBV29-1 with TRBJ1-1; TRBD1 matches 9 bases. This CDR3 has 12 residues. Trimming took 6 bases from V and 2 from J; bases not matched to a gene: 1. Germline loops: CDR1 SQVTM, CDR2 ANQGSEA. The CDR3 DNA reads TGCAGCGTGGGACAGGGTAACACTGAAGCTTTCTTT. Translating gives CSVGQGNTEAFF.

This clonotype was observed a handful of times. The J gene is TRBJ2-6, the V gene TRBV7-2, with TRBD1 matching 7 bases. The J segment lost 6 bases and the V segment lost 5 bases, leaving 4 bases of the junction unmatched. This CDR3 is built from 14 residues. Germline values: CDR1 SGHTA, CDR2 FQGNSA. CDR3 sequence reads: CASSHRGMANVLTF. For the CDR3, the DNA is TGTGCCAGCAGCCACAGGGGCATGGCCAACGTCCTGACTTTC.

This clonotype was detected a few times. The genes are TRBV5-1 and TRBJ2-3, with D hard to call. Germline CDR1 and CDR2: SGHRS and YFSETQ. Trimming shortened V by 4 bases and J by 0 bases, and 21 bases separated the two germline ends. The CDR3 has 18 amino acids. The CDR3, as DNA: TGCGCCAGCAGCCCATGGACCGCTGAGCGCCGCAGCACAGATACGCAGTATTTT. Residues: CASSPWTAERRSTDTQYF.

This clonotype was observed many times. The chain is built from TRBV4-2 and TRBJ2-5, with 15 bases identical to TRBD2. The V gene's germline CDR1 is LGHNA and CDR2 YNFKEQ. V lost 1 base, J lost 5 bases, and 14 bases stayed unmatched. The CDR3 loop spans 20 amino acids. The CDR3 bases are TGTGCCAGCAGCCAAGCAAACACTCCGGGACTAGCGGGGGGAGGTGAGACCCAGTACTTC. Protein: CASSQANTPGLAGGGETQYF.

Many counts were recorded for this clonotype. The chain carries TRBV12-5 and TRBJ2-7; 7 bases match TRBD2. The CDR3 runs 17 residues. Germline CDR1 and CDR2: LGHNT and FRNRAP. J was trimmed by 3 bases and V by 0 bases; bases with no gene match: 11. The CDR3 DNA reads as TGTGCTAGTGGTTTGGTACGATCGCCTAGCGGATACTACGAGCAGTACTTC. This codes for CASGLVRSPSGYYEQYF.

This clonotype was recorded at least ten times. V usage is TRBV19 and J usage is TRBJ2-3; a weak D match, TRBD1 (6 bases). Trimming took off 5 bases at V and 0 bases at J, with 12 bases between the two ends. The germline CDR1 and CDR2 sequences are LNHDA and SQIVND (reference sequence). This CDR3 contains 15 residues. CDR3 sequence reads: CASSSHGTSTDTQYF. CDR3 bases: TGTGCCAGTAGTTCACACGGGACAAGCACAGATACGCAGTATTTT.

This clonotype was recorded a few times. The chain recombines TRBV11-2 with TRBJ1-4; 9 bases map to TRBD1. The CDR3 is 15 amino acids. V dropped 3 bases and J dropped 5; count of bases not matched to a gene: 4. Germline CDR1 reads SGHAT; CDR2 reads FQNNGV. The CDR3 spells CASSLDRGWNEKLFF. The DNA of the CDR3 is TGTGCCAGCAGCTTGGACAGGGGATGGAATGAAAAACTGTTTTTT.